Below, 21 T cell receptor beta chains from the same sample are listed, as sequenced in a study of T cell responses to AZD1222 COVID-19 vaccine. Measured with immunoSEQ multiplex PCR; TCRdb has only the in-frame clones, and not every one. The table records about 35,000 clones, about 88% of them present only once. Sequences were derived from peripheral blood, sampled on day 0 of AZD1222 vaccination. These receptors were taken from an adult in good health.

The rearrangement links TRBV27 to TRBJ2-7; D not certain. This CDR3 comprises 13 residues. V dropped 2 bases and J dropped 0 bases, with 5 bases sitting between them. In germline, CDR1 is MNHEY, CDR2 SMNVEV (reference sequence). The CDR3 sequence is CASSLTVSYEQYF. As DNA, the CDR3 is TGTGCCAGCAGTTTAACAGTCTCCTACGAGCAGTACTTC.

The genes are TRBV28 and TRBJ1-1; no clear D gene. This CDR3 comprises 17 residues. With 2 bases removed from V and 1 base from J, the gap between germline ends came to 17 bases. Per the germline V gene, CDR1 is MDHEN and CDR2 is SYDVKM. CDR3 amino acids: CASSLMDWTAPNTEAFF. CDR3 DNA sequence: TGTGCCAGCAGTTTAATGGACTGGACTGCTCCGAACACTGAAGCTTTCTTT.

This clone has more than one count but fewer than ten. This chain uses TRBV9 with TRBJ1-1, with 9 bases that match TRBD1. Unmatched junction bases numbered 8, after V lost 3 bases and J lost 2 bases. Germline CDR1 is SGDLS and CDR2 is YYNGEE. The CDR3 is 16 amino acids. The CDR3 spells CASSAQPGQGNTEAFF. For the CDR3, the DNA is TGTGCCAGCAGCGCCCAACCGGGACAGGGTAACACTGAAGCTTTCTTT.

This chain uses TRBV3-1 (or the pseudogene TRBV3-2) with TRBJ1-5; D remains unclear. The V gene's germline CDR1 is LGHDT and CDR2 YNNKEL (reference sequence). V was pared by 2 bases and J by 1 base, with 6 bases between. This CDR3 contains 14 residues. The CDR3 DNA follows: TGTGCCAGCAGCCAACGCGTGAGCAATCAGCCCCAGCATTTT. This encodes CASSQRVSNQPQHF.

As to this clone: An end of the junction does not agree with germline; a read error may underlie this. The rearrangement joins TRBV12-3 or TRBV12-4 to TRBJ1-6; D not resolved. The CDR3 sequence is 12 residues long. For the CDR3, the DNA is TGTGCCAGCAGACCTGGCAATTCACTCCTCCACTTT. Encoded protein: CASRPGNSLLHF.

The chain uses TRBV19 and TRBJ2-2, with TRBD2 matching 8 bases. V trimming: 6 bases; J trimming: 4 bases; junction bases outside the gene matches: 7. CDR3 length: 15 amino acids. Germline assignment: CDR1 LNHDA and CDR2 SQIVND (reference sequence). CDR3 DNA sequence: TGTGCCAGTAGCGGCGGGGGGACCCGCACCGGGGAGCTGTTTTTT. It is translated as CASSGGGTRTGELFF.

V is TRBV25-1 and J is TRBJ1-4; 7 bases line up with TRBD1. The CDR3 extends over 15 amino acids. The V and J ends lost 0 bases and 7 bases, in that order; junction bases with no gene match: 5. Germline CDR1 and CDR2: MGHDK and SYGVNS. CDR3 in amino acids: CASSEYRGDVEKLFF. The DNA for the CDR3 is TGTGCCAGCAGTGAATACAGGGGGGATGTTGAAAAACTGTTTTTT.

This clone was seen just once. The CDR3 is CASSLGPESGELFF. The CDR3 DNA follows: TGCGCCAGCAGCTTAGGTCCGGAATCCGGGGAGCTGTTTTTT. This sequence joins TRBV5-1 and TRBJ2-2; no clear D. V gave up 2 bases and J gave up 6 bases, with 11 bases separating them. Germline values: CDR1 SGHRS, CDR2 YFSETQ. The length of the CDR3 is 14 residues.

The rearrangement links TRBV5-1 to TRBJ1-2; no definite D call. Germline CDR1 is SGHRS and CDR2 is YFSETQ. The germline V and J ends were trimmed by 1 base and 5 bases, with 21 bases remaining between them. The CDR3 is made up of 17 amino acids. CDR3 sequence reads: CASSLMRGSAGLYGYTF. CDR3 nucleotide sequence: TGCGCCAGCAGCTTGATGCGGGGTTCAGCGGGCCTTTATGGCTACACCTTC.

This clone was recorded only once. This sequence joins TRBV3-1 (or the pseudogene TRBV3-2) and TRBJ2-7, with D possibly being TRBD1 or TRBD2 (6 bases each). The V end was cut by 5 bases, the J end by 4 bases, with 21 bases between. CDR3 length: 16 amino acids. CDR1 LGHDT and CDR2 YNNKEL come from the germline V gene (reference sequence). This CDR3 is CASSDAGGSGFYEQYF. The CDR3 bases are TGTGCCAGCAGCGACGCCGGGGGCTCTGGTTTTTACGAGCAGTACTTC.

The chain has TRBV12-3 or TRBV12-4 and TRBJ2-1; no clear D. The CDR3 consists of 11 residues. The V and J ends lost 3 bases and 7 bases respectively, with 4 bases between them. CDR3 in DNA: TGTGCCAGCAGTTTGGCTAATGAGCAGTTCTTC. The encoded protein is CASSLANEQFF.

V gene TRBV27 combines with J gene TRBJ1-2, with unresolved D. The V end lost 1 base, the J end lost 5 bases, and 8 bases lay between the germline ends. The germline V gene has CDR1 MNHEY and CDR2 SMNVEV (reference sequence). This CDR3 region has 13 residues. CDR3: CASSLFHSYGYTF. CDR3 DNA: TGTGCCAGCAGTTTATTTCACAGTTATGGCTACACCTTC.

J is TRBJ2-3 and V is TRBV5-1; TRBD2 is a possible D gene (6 bases). This CDR3 spans 15 amino acids. The V end lost 4 bases, the J end lost 2 bases, and 14 bases lay between the germline ends. Germline CDR1 is SGHRS and CDR2 is YFSETQ. As DNA, the CDR3 is TGCGCCAGCAGCCGGCTCGGGGGAACCACAGATACGCAGTATTTT. It codes for CASSRLGGTTDTQYF.

This chain links TRBV30 with TRBJ2-6; D is uncertain. CDR1 is GTSNPN and CDR2 is SVGIG in the germline V gene (reference sequence). Deletions cut 8 bases from V and 0 bases from J, with 8 bases between. The CDR3 sequence is 13 residues long. CDR3 region: CAVVASGANVLTF. The CDR3 DNA reads as TGTGCCGTCGTGGCCTCTGGGGCCAACGTCCTGACTTTC.

This chain links TRBV9 with TRBJ2-5, with 10 bases lining up with TRBD2. The germline CDR1 and CDR2 sequences are SGDLS and YYNGEE. Losses at the gene ends were 3 bases for V and 5 bases for J; bases not matched to a gene: 13. CDR3 size: 17 residues. CDR3 DNA sequence: TGTGCCAGCAGCGCCGAGGGAGCGGGGGGGTTCCAGGAGACCCAGTACTTC. Protein product: CASSAEGAGGFQETQYF. Combining the CDR3 with reference TRBV9 and TRBJ2-5 gives the whole variable domain DSGVTQTPKHLITATGQRVTLRCSPRSGDLSVYWYQQSLDQGLQFLIQYYNGEERAKGNILERFSAQQFPDLHSELNLSSLELGDSALYFCASSAEGAGGFQETQYFGPGTRLLVL.

V usage is TRBV2 and J usage is TRBJ2-7; no firm D call. Germline CDR1 SNHLY, CDR2 FYNNEI. The CDR3 covers 13 residues. Trimming cost V 2 bases and J 4 bases, with 9 bases left between them. CDR3 nucleotides: TGTGCCAGCAGTGAACCCGTCAGATACGAGCAGTACTTC. As protein: CASSEPVRYEQYF. Full variable domain (missing parts from reference TRBV2 and TRBJ2-7): EPEVTQTPSHQVTQMGQEVILRCVPISNHLYFYWYRQILGQKVEFLVSFYNNEISEKSEIFDDQFSVERPDGSNFTLKIRSTKLEDSAMYFCASSEPVRYEQYFGPGTRLTVT.

The gene calls are TRBV6-5 and TRBJ1-5; D perhaps matches TRBD1 (5 bases). CDR1 is MNHEY and CDR2 is SVGAGI in the germline V gene. The CDR3 is 13 amino acids. Trimming left V 7 bases short and J 4 bases short, with 11 bases between. CDR3 bases: TGTGCCAGCACTCAGGGCCCGAATCAGCCCCAGCATTTT. This encodes CASTQGPNQPQHF.

This chain uses TRBV7-2 with TRBJ2-7, with 8 bases fitting TRBD2. CDR1 SGHTA and CDR2 FQGNSA come from the germline V gene. With V trimmed by 4 bases and J by 2 bases, 7 bases remained unmatched. The CDR3 consists of 15 residues. The CDR3 DNA is TGTGCCAGCAGCTCGATAGCGGGAACCACCTACGAGCAGTACTTC. This encodes CASSSIAGTTYEQYF.

The CDR3 region is CASSLPQGGEQYF. CDR3 in DNA: TGCGCCAGCAGCTTGCCCCAGGGGGGCGAGCAGTACTTC. The V call is TRBV5-1, the J call TRBJ2-7; D is perhaps TRBD1 (7 bases). This CDR3 is built from 13 residues. CDR1 and CDR2 (germline): SGHRS, YFSETQ. The V and J ends lost 1 base and 6 bases respectively, with 11 bases between them.

As concerns this clone: Other DNA sequences in this specimen translate into the identical CDR3. The chain recombines TRBV6-5 with TRBJ1-1, with a possible D match to TRBD1 (5 bases). The CDR3 spans 15 residues. Deletions cut 0 bases from V and 1 base from J, with 9 bases between. From germline, CDR1 is MNHEY and CDR2 SVGAGI. CDR3 DNA: TGTGCCAGCAGTTACTCAACGGGACCGAACACTGAAGCTTTCTTT. As protein: CASSYSTGPNTEAFF.

The rearrangement uses TRBV11-2 and TRBJ1-5; the D gene is possibly TRBD1 (6 bases). The V end lost 8 bases, the J end lost 1 base, and 12 bases lay between the germline ends. The CDR3 is 14 residues long. Per the germline V gene, CDR1 is SGHAT and CDR2 is FQNNGV. Here the CDR3 reads CASGRQGSNQPQHF. The CDR3 bases are TGTGCCAGCGGGCGGCAGGGGAGCAATCAGCCCCAGCATTTT.